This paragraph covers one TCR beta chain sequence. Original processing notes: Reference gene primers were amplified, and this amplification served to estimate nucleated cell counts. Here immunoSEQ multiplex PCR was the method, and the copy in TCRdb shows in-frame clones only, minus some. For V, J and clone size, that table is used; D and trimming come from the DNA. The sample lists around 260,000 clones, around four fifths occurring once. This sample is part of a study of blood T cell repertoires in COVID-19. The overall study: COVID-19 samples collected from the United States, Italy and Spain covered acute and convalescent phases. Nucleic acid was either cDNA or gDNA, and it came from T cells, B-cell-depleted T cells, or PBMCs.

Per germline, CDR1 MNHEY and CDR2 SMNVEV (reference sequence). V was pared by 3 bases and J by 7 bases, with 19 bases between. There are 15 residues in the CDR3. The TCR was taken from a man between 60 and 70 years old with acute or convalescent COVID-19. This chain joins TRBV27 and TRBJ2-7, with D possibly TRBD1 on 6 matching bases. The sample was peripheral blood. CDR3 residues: CASSFFTGTLREQYF. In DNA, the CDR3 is TGTGCCAGCAGTTTTTTCACAGGGACCCTACGGGAGCAGTACTTC.